This is a list of T cell receptor beta chains from one sample in a study of control samples from healthy donors and cancer patients. Profiling relied on immunoSEQ multiplex PCR, and the TCRdb table lists in-frame clones only, not all of them. The sample carries 350,000 to 450,000 clones, 75% to 95% recorded once. Source material: PBMCs. The receptors derive from a man aged 40-49 years with head and neck cancer. The CDR3 runs from the conserved cysteine through the conserved F or W. A D gene is named only where the DNA matches it firmly. Clone size is stated in some rows and not others, as once, few, many or a class when expanded.

TRBV5-1	NA	NA	TRBJ2-2	TGCGCCAGCAGCTGGACCGGGCGACATGACACCGGGGAGCTGTTTTTT	CASSWTGRHDTGELFF
TRBV7-2	NA	NA	TRBJ2-7	TGTGCCAGCAGCTTGGCCGGACAGCCCTACGAGCAGTACTTC	CASSLAGQPYEQYF
TRBV6-5	NA	NA	TRBJ1-4	TGTGCCAGCAGCAACCTAGGGGGGAACGTGTTTTTT	CASSNLGGNVFF
TRBV28	TRBD2	once	TRBJ2-3	TGTGCCAGCTGCGTACGCGGGGGGGCCATAGCTGATACGCAGTATTTT	CASCVRGGAIADTQYF
TRBV27	NA	NA	TRBJ1-2	TGTGCCAGCAGTTTATCCGGGCCAGGCGGCTACACCTTC	CASSLSGPGGYTF
TRBV5-4	NA	NA	TRBJ1-1	TGTGCCAGCAGCTTGGAGGCGTCGGTGAACACTGAAGCTTTCTTT	CASSLEASVNTEAFF
TRBV9	NA	once	TRBJ1-2	TGTGCCAGCAGCGTAGATATCGCTCTGACCTATGGCTACACCTTC	CASSVDIALTYGYTF
TRBV3-1/TRBV3-2	NA	few	TRBJ1-5	TGTGCCAGCAGCCAAGATTTGTCCCATCAGCCCCAGCATTTT	CASSQDLSHQPQHF
TRBV6-5	TRBD2	NA	TRBJ2-7	TGTGCCAGCATTAGCGGGAGCGTCGCCGAGCAGTACTTC	CASISGSVAEQYF
TRBV18	NA	NA	TRBJ1-1	TGTGCCAGCTCACCGGGTGGGAACACTGAAGCTTTCTTT	CASSPGGNTEAFF
TRBV14	TRBD2	NA	TRBJ2-1	TGTGCCAGCAGCCAAGCGAAGCGGGATAGCTCCTACAATGAGCAGTTCTTC	CASSQAKRDSSYNEQFF
TRBV27	NA	NA	TRBJ2-7	TGTGCCAGCAGTCCCGCCTACTTTAAAGGTTACGAGCAGTACTTC	CASSPAYFKGYEQYF
TRBV3-1/TRBV3-2	TRBD1	NA	TRBJ2-1	TGTGCCAGCAGCCAAGAATACAGGGGGCAGTTCTTC	CASSQEYRGQFF
TRBV24-1	NA	NA	TRBJ2-4	TGTGCCACCAGTGACTCCGACGCGGCGGTGCTAGCCAAAAACATTCAGTACTTC	CATSDSDAAVLAKNIQYF
TRBV18	NA	NA	TRBJ2-1	TGTGCCAGCTCACCATCGTCCCACACCTGGGGCAATGAGCAGTTCTTC	CASSPSSHTWGNEQFF
TRBV11-3	TRBD2	NA	TRBJ2-5	TGTGCCAGCAGCTCCCGGCGGGGGGCCGGTGAGACCCAGTACTTC	CASSSRRGAGETQYF
TRBV2	NA	once	TRBJ1-5	TGTGCCAGCAGTGAACGGGACCCGGCCCAGCATTTT	CASSERDPAQHF
TRBV28	NA	NA	TRBJ1-5	TGTGCCAGCAGTTTTTTAGGTGACCGGGGGCCTAATCAGCCCCAGCATTTT	CASSFLGDRGPNQPQHF
TRBV14	NA	NA	TRBJ2-1	TGTGCCAGCAGCCAAGATCTCGGGATTGAGCAGTTCTTC	CASSQDLGIEQFF
TRBV14	NA	NA	TRBJ2-7	TGTGCCAGCAGCCAGACATACACTCCAGCCTCCTACGAGCAGTACTTC	CASSQTYTPASYEQYF
TRBV7-4	NA	NA	TRBJ1-2	TGTGCCAGCAGCCTAAAAGGACAGCCGATCCAGTATGGCTACACCTTC	CASSLKGQPIQYGYTF
TRBV30	NA	once	TRBJ1-5	TGTGCCTGGAGTGACTGGGCGGGCCAGCCCCAGCATTTT	CAWSDWAGQPQHF
TRBV19	TRBD1	NA	TRBJ1-4	TGTGCCAGTAGTCTAACAGGGGGCGCAGAGAAACTGTTTTTT	CASSLTGGAEKLFF
TRBV11-3	NA	NA	TRBJ2-3	TGTGCCAGCAGCTCTTGGGGGCTCCACAATACGCAGTATTTT	CASSSWGLHNTQYF
TRBV24-1	NA	NA	TRBJ2-1	TGTGCCACCCGGGGGTTTGTGAACAACAACAATGAGCAGTTCTTC	CATRGFVNNNNEQFF
TRBV4-2	TRBD1	NA	TRBJ2-7	TGTGCCAGCAGCCTCCGTGGACAGGGGGCATACGAGCAGTACTTC	CASSLRGQGAYEQYF
TRBV5-1	NA	NA	TRBJ1-1	TGCGCCAGCAGCCAGACATCTATGAACACTGAAGCTTTCTTT	CASSQTSMNTEAFF
TRBV6-5	NA	NA	TRBJ2-7	TGTGCCAGCTCTGAGGTCCCCTACGAGCAGTACTTC	CASSEVPYEQYF
TRBV5-1	NA	NA	TRBJ1-5	TGCGCCAGCAGCCCCGGAGGTGGGGGGGGGATCAATCAGCCCCAGCATTTT	CASSPGGGGGINQPQHF
TRBV5-1	NA	NA	TRBJ2-3	TGCGCCAGCAGCTTGGCCATCGGGACTTACACAGATACGCAGTATTTT	CASSLAIGTYTDTQYF
TRBV5-1	NA	NA	TRBJ2-1	TGCGCCAGCAGCTTGTGGCCAGGGATCGACAATGAGCAGTTCTTC	CASSLWPGIDNEQFF
TRBV6-4	NA	NA	TRBJ1-1	TGTGCCAGCAGTGACGATTATTGGCGTGAAGCTTTCTTT	CASSDDYWREAFF
TRBV18	NA	NA	TRBJ1-1	TGTGCCAGCTCACCAGGGAAGGATGACACTGAAGCTTTCTTT	CASSPGKDDTEAFF
TRBV18	NA	once	TRBJ1-5	TGTGCCAGCTCCCGGGCCCCTGAGAGCAATCAGCCCCAGCATTTT	CASSRAPESNQPQHF
TRBV5-6	NA	once	TRBJ1-2	TGTGCCAGCAGCTCGGGGACGGTCAGCTATGGCTACACCTTC	CASSSGTVSYGYTF
TRBV2	TRBD1	NA	TRBJ2-5	TGTGCCAGCAGTCCGGACAGGGCGCCAGAGACCCAGTACTTC	CASSPDRAPETQYF
TRBV14	NA	NA	TRBJ2-1	TGTGCCAGCAGCCCCCAGGTAACGAATGAGCAGTTCTTC	CASSPQVTNEQFF
TRBV5-1	NA	once	TRBJ2-5	TGCGCCAGCAGCTTGGAACAGATCAAAGAGACCCAGTACTTC	CASSLEQIKETQYF
TRBV7-7	TRBD1	NA	TRBJ2-7	TGTGCTAGCAGCTCCGGACAGGGCGGGGTGGACGAGCAGTACTTC	CASSSGQGGVDEQYF
TRBV6-2/TRBV6-3	NA	NA	TRBJ2-3	TGTGCCAGCAGTTATGCGGGAAGCACAGATACGCAGTATTTT	CASSYAGSTDTQYF
TRBV6-5	NA	few	TRBJ1-6	TGTGCCAGCAGCAAATACAGGGAGGATAATTCACCCCTCCACTTT	CASSKYREDNSPLHF
TRBV2	NA	few	TRBJ1-1	TGTGCCAGCAGGGATTCGGCTGAAGCTTTCTTT	CASRDSAEAFF
TRBV7-2	NA	NA	TRBJ1-6	TGTGCCAGCAGCTTAGAGGCCGCCGGAAATAATTCACCCCTCCACTTT	CASSLEAAGNNSPLHF
TRBV15	TRBD1	once	TRBJ1-5	TGTGCCACCAGCAGAGCTATTGGGACAGTTAGCAATCAGCCCCAGCATTTT	CATSRAIGTVSNQPQHF
TRBV29-1	NA	NA	TRBJ2-1	TGCAGCGTTGGGGGGCCTAGATACAATGAGCAGTTCTTC	CSVGGPRYNEQFF
TRBV5-1	NA	NA	TRBJ2-7	TGCGCCAGCAGCCCCGAGAGGGGTTACGAGCAGTACTTC	CASSPERGYEQYF
TRBV19	NA	NA	TRBJ2-1	TGTGCCAGTAGTATAGGGAGGATGTCCTACAATGAGCAGTTCTTC	CASSIGRMSYNEQFF
TRBV19	TRBD1	NA	TRBJ1-5	TGTGCCAGTAGTATAGATACCGGGTTTAGAACAGGGGATAGAAATCAGCCCCAGCATTTT	CASSIDTGFRTGDRNQPQHF
TRBV6-2/TRBV6-3	TRBD1	once	TRBJ1-4	TGTGCCAGCAGTTCAGGGGGTGCCCCTGAAAAACTGTTTTTT	CASSSGGAPEKLFF
TRBV7-3	TRBD1	NA	TRBJ2-7	TGTGCCAGCAGCTCCGGACAGGGGAGAGAGCAGTACTTC	CASSSGQGREQYF
TRBV6-5	NA	NA	TRBJ1-6	TGTGCCAGCCTGCCGAGCTCCTATAATTCACCCCTCCACTTT	CASLPSSYNSPLHF
TRBV7-9	TRBD1	once	TRBJ2-3	TGTGCCAGCAGCGCTGGACAGGGGGTTCGGACAGATACGCAGTATTTT	CASSAGQGVRTDTQYF
TRBV6-2/TRBV6-3	TRBD2	NA	TRBJ2-1	TGTGCCAGCAGTTACGGACTAGCGGGAGATAATGAGCAGTTCTTC	CASSYGLAGDNEQFF
TRBV5-6	NA	NA	TRBJ2-5	TGTGCCAGCAGCCCCCCTTGGCCTGGCCAAGAGACCCAGTACTTC	CASSPPWPGQETQYF